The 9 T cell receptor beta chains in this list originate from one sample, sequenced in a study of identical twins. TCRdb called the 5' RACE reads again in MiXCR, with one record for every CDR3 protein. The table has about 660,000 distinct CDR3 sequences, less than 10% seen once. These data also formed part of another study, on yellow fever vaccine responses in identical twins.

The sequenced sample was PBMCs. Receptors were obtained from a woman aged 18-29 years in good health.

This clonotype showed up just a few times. The CDR3 nucleotides read TGTGCCAGCAGTCCCCATGGACAGGGAAGCAATCAGCCCCAGCATTTT. Its protein is CASSPHGQGSNQPQHF. J is TRBJ1-5 and V is TRBV28, with 8 bases lining up with TRBD1. Losses at the gene ends were 5 bases for V and 1 base for J; bases not matched to a gene: 7. Germline V lookup: CDR1 MDHEN, CDR2 SYDVKM. The CDR3 runs to 16 residues. Looking up the rest from reference TRBV28 and TRBJ1-5 gives the full variable domain: DVKVTQSSRYLVKRTGEKVFLECVQDMDHENMFWYRQDPGLGLRLIYFSYDVKMKEKGDIPEGYSVSREKKERFSLILESASTNQTSMYLCASSPHGQGSNQPQHFGDGTRLSIL.

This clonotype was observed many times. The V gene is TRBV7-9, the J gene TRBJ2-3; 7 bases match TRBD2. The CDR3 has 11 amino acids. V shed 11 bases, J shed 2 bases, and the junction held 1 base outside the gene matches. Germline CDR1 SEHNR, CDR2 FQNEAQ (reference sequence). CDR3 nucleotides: TGTGCCGGGAGGGACACAGATACGCAGTATTTT. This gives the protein CAGRDTDTQYF. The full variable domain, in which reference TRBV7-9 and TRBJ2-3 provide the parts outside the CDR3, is DTGVSQNPRHKITKRGQNVTFRCDPISEHNRLYWYRQTLGQGPEFLTYFQNEAQLEKSRLLSDRFSAERPKGSFSTLEIQRTEQGDSAMYLCAGRDTDTQYFGPGTRLTVL.

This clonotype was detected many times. CDR3 sequence (DNA): TGTGCCAGCAGTGGACAGGGCCCCTATGGCTACACCTTC. Translating gives CASSGQGPYGYTF. The gene calls are TRBV25-1 and TRBJ1-2; 7 nucleotides align to TRBD1. V lost 4 bases and J lost 4; bases outside the gene matches: 3. This CDR3 spans 13 amino acids. Germline CDR1 is MGHDK and CDR2 is SYGVNS.

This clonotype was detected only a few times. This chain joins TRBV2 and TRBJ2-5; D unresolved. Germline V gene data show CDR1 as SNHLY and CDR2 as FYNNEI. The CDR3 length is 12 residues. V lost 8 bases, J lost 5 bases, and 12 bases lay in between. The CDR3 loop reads CASLGGEETQYF. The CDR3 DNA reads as TGTGCCAGCCTCGGTGGCGAGGAGACCCAGTACTTC. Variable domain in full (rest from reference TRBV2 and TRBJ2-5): EPEVTQTPSHQVTQMGQEVILRCVPISNHLYFYWYRQILGQKVEFLVSFYNNEISEKSEIFDDQFSVERPDGSNFTLKIRSTKLEDSAMYFCASLGGEETQYFGPGTRLLVL.

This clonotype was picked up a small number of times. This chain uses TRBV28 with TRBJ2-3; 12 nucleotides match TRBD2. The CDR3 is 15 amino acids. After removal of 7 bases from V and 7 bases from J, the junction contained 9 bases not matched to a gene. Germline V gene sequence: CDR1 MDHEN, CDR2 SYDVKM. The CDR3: CASTGTSGWGNTQYF. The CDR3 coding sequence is TGTGCCAGCACCGGGACTAGCGGGTGGGGGAATACGCAGTATTTT.

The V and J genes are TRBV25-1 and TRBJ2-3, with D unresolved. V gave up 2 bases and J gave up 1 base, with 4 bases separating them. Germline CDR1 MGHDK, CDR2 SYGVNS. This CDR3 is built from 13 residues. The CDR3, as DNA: TGTGCCAGCAGTGAACAGGGCACAGATACGCAGTATTTT. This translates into CASSEQGTDTQYF.

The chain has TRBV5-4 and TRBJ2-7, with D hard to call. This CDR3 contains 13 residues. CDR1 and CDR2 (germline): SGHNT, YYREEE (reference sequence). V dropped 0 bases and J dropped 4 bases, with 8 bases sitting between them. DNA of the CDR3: TGTGCCAGCAGCTTGGCCTTTGCGTACGAGCAGTACTTC. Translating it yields CASSLAFAYEQYF.

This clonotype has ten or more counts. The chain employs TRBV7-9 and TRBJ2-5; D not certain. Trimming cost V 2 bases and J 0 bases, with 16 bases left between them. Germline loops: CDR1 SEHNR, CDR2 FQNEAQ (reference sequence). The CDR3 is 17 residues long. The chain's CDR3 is CASSLPSRTAYQETQYF. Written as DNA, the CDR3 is TGTGCCAGCAGCTTACCTTCCCGGACGGCGTACCAAGAGACCCAGTACTTC.

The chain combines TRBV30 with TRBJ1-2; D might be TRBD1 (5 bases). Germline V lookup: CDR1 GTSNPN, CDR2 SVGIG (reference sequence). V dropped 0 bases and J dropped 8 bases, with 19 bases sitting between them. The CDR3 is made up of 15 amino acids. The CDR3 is CAWSVLGTARQGYTF. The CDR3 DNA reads TGTGCCTGGAGTGTACTCGGGACCGCAAGGCAAGGCTACACCTTC. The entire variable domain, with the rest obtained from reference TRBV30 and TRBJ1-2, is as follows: SQTIHQWPATLVQPVGSPLSLECTVEGTSNPNLYWYRQAAGRGLQLLFYSVGIGQISSEVPQNLSASRPQDRQFILSSKKLLLSDSGFYLCAWSVLGTARQGYTFGSGTRLTVV.